These 16 T cell receptor beta chains were sequenced from one sample in a study of blood T cell repertoires in COVID-19. TCRdb keeps only in-frame clones here, not all; method: immunoSEQ multiplex PCR. The sample has 320,000 or so clones, roughly 87% seen once. The specimen sequenced was PBMCs or T cells enriched from blood (not recorded which). The receptors were gathered from a woman aged 25 to 39 who had recovered from COVID-19.

CDR3: CAISSLAGEQETQYF. Here the CDR3 DNA reads TGTGCCATCAGCTCCCTAGCGGGGGAGCAAGAGACCCAGTACTTC. J is TRBJ2-5 and V is TRBV10-3; 10 nucleotides match TRBD2. CDR3 length: 15 residues. Germline trimming cut 6 bases from V and 2 bases from J; bases unmatched to any gene: 6. CDR1 is ENHRY, CDR2 SYGVKD, per germline.

This rearrangement joins TRBV5-1 to TRBJ2-3, with D possibly being TRBD2 (7 bases). Germline assignment: CDR1 SGHRS and CDR2 YFSETQ. The CDR3 contains 16 residues. Trimming pared 4 bases from V and 1 base from J, leaving 16 bases between. Here the CDR3 DNA reads TGCGCCAGCAGCGGAGGGGGGCTAGCGGGCACAGATACGCAGTATTTT. Encoded protein: CASSGGGLAGTDTQYF.

CDR3 loop: CAWSRLGGVTDTQYF. CDR3 in DNA: TGTGCCTGGAGTCGTTTAGGGGGCGTCACAGATACGCAGTATTTT. V usage is TRBV30 and J usage is TRBJ2-3; 7 bases map to TRBD1. This CDR3 is built from 15 residues. Germline-derived CDR1 and CDR2 are GTSNPN and SVGIG (reference sequence). The V segment lost 2 bases and the J segment 2 bases; nucleotides outside the gene matches: 7.

The chain employs TRBV6-5 and TRBJ1-6; D call uncertain. The CDR3 contains 14 residues. V shed 1 base and J shed 10 bases, with 11 bases lying between them. Germline lookup yields CDR1 MNHEY and CDR2 SVGAGI. CDR3 sequence: CASSYYGEESPLHF. As DNA, the CDR3 is TGTGCCAGCAGTTACTATGGTGAGGAATCACCCCTCCACTTT.

CDR3 DNA: TGTGCCAGCAAACCGGGGGTGACCGGGGAGCTGTTTTTT. Translation gives CASKPGVTGELFF. The J gene is TRBJ2-2, the V gene TRBV2; D may be TRBD2 (6 bases). The CDR3 has 13 amino acids. The ends were cut back, 7 bases at V and 5 bases at J, with 11 bases in the middle. CDR1 and CDR2 from the germline V gene are SNHLY and FYNNEI.

The V and J genes are TRBV5-1 and TRBJ2-1, with TRBD2 matching over 10 bases. CDR3 size: 14 residues. The germline V gene has CDR1 SGHRS and CDR2 YFSETQ. V lost 5 bases and J lost 6; bases outside the gene matches: 5. CDR3 DNA sequence: TGCGCCAGCAGTGTTCTAGCGGGGGCCAATGAGCAGTTCTTC. Encoded protein: CASSVLAGANEQFF.

The chain combines TRBV6-6 with TRBJ1-1, with TRBD1 identical over 7 bases. The CDR3 covers 12 residues. With 2 bases clipped from V and 8 bases from J, the junction kept 2 bases outside the gene matches. CDR1 is MNHNY and CDR2 is SVGAGI in the germline V gene (reference sequence). For the CDR3, the DNA is TGTGCCAGCAGTTACCCAGGGGGAGAAGCTTTCTTT. This gives the protein CASSYPGGEAFF.

The chain links TRBV27 to TRBJ1-1, with a weak D call TRBD1 (5 bases). V was trimmed by 0 bases and J by 7 bases, leaving 12 bases between them. Germline lookup yields CDR1 MNHEY and CDR2 SMNVEV (reference sequence). The CDR3 has 14 residues. CDR3 coding DNA: TGTGCCAGCAGTTTATCGCTGGGGCGCGATGAAGCTTTCTTT. This sequence encodes CASSLSLGRDEAFF.

The V and J genes are TRBV11-3 and TRBJ2-1; TRBD1 is a possible D gene (6 bases). Germline CDR1 and CDR2: SGHNT and YENEEA. The CDR3 extends over 15 amino acids. Trimming pared 0 bases from V and 5 bases from J, leaving 11 bases between. The DNA of the CDR3 is TGTGCCAGCAGCTTAGATCCGGGACAAGACAATGAGCAGTTCTTC. Encoded protein: CASSLDPGQDNEQFF.

The V and J genes are TRBV9 and TRBJ2-1; 9 bases map to TRBD2. The length of the CDR3 is 17 residues. Germline V gene sequence: CDR1 SGDLS, CDR2 YYNGEE. Trimming at V came to 7 bases and at J to 3 bases, leaving 14 bases not matched to a gene. The CDR3 nucleotides are TGTGCCAGCGAGGCGGGGGGGCCGGTATCACACTACAATGAGCAGTTCTTC. Translation gives CASEAGGPVSHYNEQFF.

The CDR3 here is CASSSGWGQLNTEAFF. CDR3 sequence (DNA): TGTGCCAGCAGCTCTGGCTGGGGACAGCTGAACACTGAAGCTTTCTTT. This rearrangement joins TRBV7-9 to TRBJ1-1, with TRBD1 identical over 7 bases. J lost 0 bases, V lost 4 bases, and 8 bases had no gene match. CDR3 size: 16 residues. Germline CDR1 is SEHNR and CDR2 is FQNEAQ (reference sequence). Complete variable domain (other parts from reference TRBV7-9 and TRBJ1-1): DTGVSQNPRHKITKRGQNVTFRCDPISEHNRLYWYRQTLGQGPEFLTYFQNEAQLEKSRLLSDRFSAERPKGSFSTLEIQRTEQGDSAMYLCASSSGWGQLNTEAFFGQGTRLTVV.

The rearrangement joins TRBV27 to TRBJ2-7; D unresolved. CDR3 length equals 16 residues. The germline gives CDR1 MNHEY, CDR2 SMNVEV (reference sequence). V gave up 2 bases and J gave up 2 bases, with 16 bases separating them. DNA for the CDR3: TGTGCCAGCAGTTTAAGTTTAGGCGACACGACCTACGAGCAGTACTTC. Translation gives CASSLSLGDTTYEQYF.

The chain links TRBV28 to TRBJ1-1, with unresolved D. The CDR3 length is 14 residues. V was cut by 1 base and J by 0 bases, with 6 bases left in between. Germline V gives CDR1 MDHEN, CDR2 SYDVKM. CDR3 region: CASSLLIVNTEAFF. Here the CDR3 DNA reads TGTGCCAGCAGTTTATTAATAGTGAACACTGAAGCTTTCTTT. The full variable domain, its missing parts supplied by reference TRBV28 and TRBJ1-1, is DVKVTQSSRYLVKRTGEKVFLECVQDMDHENMFWYRQDPGLGLRLIYFSYDVKMKEKGDIPEGYSVSREKKERFSLILESASTNQTSMYLCASSLLIVNTEAFFGQGTRLTVV.

The V gene is TRBV5-6, the J gene TRBJ1-2; 7 nucleotides match TRBD1. The CDR3 runs to 15 residues. Germline V gives CDR1 SGHDT, CDR2 YYEEEE. J lost 8 bases, V lost 2 bases, and 12 bases had no gene match. Here the CDR3 reads CASSLFDRVVEGYTF. The CDR3 DNA sequence: TGTGCCAGCAGCTTATTCGACAGGGTCGTCGAAGGCTACACCTTC.

The genes are TRBV4-1 and TRBJ2-3; TRBD2 might be the D (6 bases). CDR3 size: 13 residues. Trimming removed 5 bases from V and 4 bases from J, with 10 bases in between. CDR1 and CDR2 from the germline V gene are MGHRA and YSYEKL. The CDR3 sequence: CASSWDFPDTQYF. Written as DNA, the CDR3 is TGCGCCAGCAGCTGGGACTTCCCAGATACGCAGTATTTT.

The chain's CDR3 is CAWSVFGLAGGMSSYNEQFF. The DNA of the CDR3 is TGTGCCTGGAGTGTATTTGGACTAGCGGGGGGGATGAGCTCCTACAATGAGCAGTTCTTC. V and J are TRBV30 and TRBJ2-1; 15 nucleotides align to TRBD2. The length of the CDR3 is 20 residues. The V segment lost 0 bases and the J segment 0 bases; nucleotides outside the gene matches: 9. Germline assignment: CDR1 GTSNPN and CDR2 SVGIG (reference sequence).